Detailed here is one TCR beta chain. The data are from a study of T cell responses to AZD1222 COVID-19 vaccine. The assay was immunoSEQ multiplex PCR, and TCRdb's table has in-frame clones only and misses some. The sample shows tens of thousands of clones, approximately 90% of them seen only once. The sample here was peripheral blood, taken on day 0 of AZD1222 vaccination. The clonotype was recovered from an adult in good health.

CDR3 coding DNA: TGCGCCAGCAGGGCTAGCGGGAGTTTGTTAAATGAGCAGTTCTTC. Residues: CASRASGSLLNEQFF. The chain employs TRBV5-1 and TRBJ2-1; 10 positions match TRBD2. Germline CDR1 and CDR2: SGHRS and YFSETQ. This CDR3 has 15 amino acids. The ends lost 5 bases at V and 7 bases at J; junction bases unmatched: 9.